These T cell receptor beta chains were read from a single sample in a study of blood T cell repertoires in COVID-19. The protocol was immunoSEQ multiplex PCR, while the TCRdb copy is restricted to in-frame clones and leaves out a portion. The sample shows fewer than 200,000 clones, 85% of them seen only once. The sequencing sample was made of peripheral blood. These receptors came from a human donor with acute or convalescent COVID-19. The donor label of this sample is uncertain. Each CDR3 is given with its conserved first and last residue. Each record gives: clone size, V gene, D gene, J gene, CDR3 protein, CDR3 DNA. The D gene is left open where the match is weak. Not all rows give a size; the values are once, few, many and, for expanded clones, a class.

size: .; V: TRBV19; D: TRBD1; J: TRBJ1-5; CDR3: CASSISRGPHQPQHF; DNA: TGTGCCAGTAGTATATCCAGGGGGCCTCATCAGCCCCAGCATTTT
size: .; V: TRBV19; D: .; J: TRBJ2-3; CDR3: CASSLEGRGGPDTQYF; DNA: TGTGCCAGTAGTCTAGAGGGGCGAGGTGGGCCAGATACGCAGTATTTT
size: .; V: TRBV14; D: .; J: TRBJ1-3; CDR3: CASSQEAGFGNTIYF; DNA: TGTGCCAGCAGCCAAGAAGCGGGGTTTGGAAACACCATATATTTT
size: .; V: TRBV14; D: .; J: TRBJ2-6; CDR3: CASSRQGGGANVLTF; DNA: TGTGCCAGCAGCCGACAGGGAGGTGGGGCCAACGTCCTGACTTTC
size: .; V: TRBV3-1/TRBV3-2; D: .; J: TRBJ1-2; CDR3: CASSQDGQRRYTF; DNA: TGTGCCAGCAGCCAAGATGGACAGAGGCGCTACACCTTC
size: .; V: TRBV6-5; D: TRBD1; J: TRBJ1-5; CDR3: CASSLETGGPQHF; DNA: TGTGCCAGCAGCCTAGAAACAGGGGGGCCCCAGCATTTT
size: .; V: TRBV7-3; D: .; J: TRBJ2-5; CDR3: CASSLTGGGSQETQYF; DNA: TGTGCCAGCAGCTTAACAGGTGGGGGGAGCCAAGAGACCCAGTACTTC
size: .; V: TRBV5-8; D: TRBD1; J: TRBJ2-1; CDR3: CASSLAGTGTLSSYNEQFF; DNA: TGTGCCAGCAGCCTGGCCGGGACAGGGACTTTGAGCTCCTACAATGAGCAGTTCTTC
size: .; V: TRBV9; D: .; J: TRBJ1-2; CDR3: CASSVPAWGLPGGYTF; DNA: TGTGCCAGCAGCGTGCCAGCCTGGGGGCTGCCGGGTGGCTACACCTTC
size: .; V: TRBV30; D: .; J: TRBJ1-4; CDR3: CAWSVSNEKLFF; DNA: TGTGCCTGGAGTGTTAGTAATGAAAAACTGTTTTTT
size: .; V: TRBV5-4; D: TRBD1; J: TRBJ1-1; CDR3: CASSLEGRGRSLNTEAFF; DNA: TGTGCCAGCAGCTTGGAGGGCAGGGGGCGATCCCTGAACACTGAAGCTTTCTTT
size: .; V: TRBV2; D: TRBD1; J: TRBJ2-3; CDR3: CASSLTGEDTQYF; DNA: TGTGCCAGCAGTTTGACAGGGGAGGATACGCAGTATTTT
size: .; V: TRBV7-8; D: .; J: TRBJ1-5; CDR3: CARSGRVNQPQHF; DNA: TGTGCCAGGTCGGGAAGGGTCAATCAGCCCCAGCATTTT
size: few; V: TRBV14; D: TRBD2; J: TRBJ2-3; CDR3: CASSLGTSGGIRTDTQYF; DNA: TGTGCCAGCAGCCTTGGGACTAGCGGGGGGATTCGCACAGATACGCAGTATTTT
size: once; V: TRBV6-2/TRBV6-3; D: .; J: TRBJ1-1; CDR3: CASSSRLAVDTEAFF; DNA: TGTGCCAGCAGTTCCCGTCTTGCGGTGGACACTGAAGCTTTCTTT
size: .; V: TRBV27; D: TRBD1; J: TRBJ2-2; CDR3: CASSSSGTGNTGELFF; DNA: TGTGCCAGCAGTTCGTCCGGGACAGGGAACACCGGGGAGCTGTTTTTT
size: .; V: TRBV9; D: .; J: TRBJ2-1; CDR3: CASSVLDREQFF; DNA: TGTGCCAGCAGCGTTCTAGATAGAGAGCAGTTCTTC
size: .; V: TRBV3-1/TRBV3-2; D: .; J: TRBJ1-3; CDR3: CASSQAGNTIYF; DNA: TGTGCCAGCAGCCAAGCAGGAAACACCATATATTTT
size: .; V: TRBV7-3; D: .; J: TRBJ2-7; CDR3: CASSPPPGVYEQYF; DNA: TGTGCCAGCAGCCCTCCGCCGGGGGTTTACGAGCAGTACTTC
size: .; V: TRBV6-2/TRBV6-3; D: TRBD1; J: TRBJ2-4; CDR3: CASSVTGGAADIQYF; DNA: TGTGCCAGCAGTGTAACAGGGGGCGCGGCGGACATTCAGTACTTC
size: .; V: TRBV5-4; D: .; J: TRBJ1-6; CDR3: CASTLKQGEFSPLHF; DNA: TGTGCCAGCACTCTTAAACAGGGAGAGTTTTCACCCCTCCACTTT
size: .; V: TRBV5-1; D: TRBD1; J: TRBJ2-2; CDR3: CASSLPRQGTNPGTGELFF; DNA: TGCGCCAGCAGCTTACCTAGACAGGGAACCAACCCGGGCACCGGGGAGCTGTTTTTT
size: few; V: TRBV30; D: TRBD1; J: TRBJ1-1; CDR3: CAWTRQGARRTEAFF; DNA: TGTGCCTGGACGAGACAGGGGGCGAGGAGGACTGAAGCTTTCTTT
size: .; V: TRBV5-1; D: TRBD1; J: TRBJ1-4; CDR3: CASSLALRTGGEKLFF; DNA: TGCGCCAGCAGCTTGGCCTTAAGGACAGGCGGCGAAAAACTGTTTTTT
size: few; V: TRBV2; D: .; J: TRBJ1-5; CDR3: CASRPYPSNQPQHF; DNA: TGTGCCAGCAGGCCCTACCCTAGCAATCAGCCCCAGCATTTT
size: .; V: TRBV3-1/TRBV3-2; D: TRBD2; J: TRBJ2-3; CDR3: CASSGSSGLTDTQYF; DNA: TGTGCCAGCAGCGGGTCTAGCGGACTCACAGATACGCAGTATTTT
size: .; V: TRBV3-1/TRBV3-2; D: .; J: TRBJ1-1; CDR3: CASSQGRSTGAFF; DNA: TGTGCCAGCAGCCAAGGACGAAGCACGGGAGCTTTCTTT
size: .; V: TRBV9; D: TRBD1; J: TRBJ1-2; CDR3: CASSKPRDRGIYGYTF; DNA: TGTGCCAGCAGCAAGCCCCGGGACAGGGGAATCTATGGCTACACCTTC
size: .; V: TRBV19; D: TRBD1; J: TRBJ1-1; CDR3: CASSIRRQGPANTEAFF; DNA: TGTGCCAGTAGTATAAGGAGACAGGGTCCCGCGAACACTGAAGCTTTCTTT
size: .; V: TRBV5-1; D: .; J: TRBJ2-7; CDR3: CASSLSPGAYEQYF; DNA: TGCGCCAGCAGCTTGTCCCCGGGGGCCTACGAGCAGTACTTC
size: .; V: TRBV19; D: .; J: TRBJ1-2; CDR3: CASSLNMNRGYTF; DNA: TGTGCCAGTAGCTTAAACATGAATCGCGGCTACACCTTC
size: .; V: TRBV7-2; D: .; J: TRBJ1-2; CDR3: CASSLGQADGYTF; DNA: TGTGCCAGCAGCTTAGGACAGGCCGATGGCTACACCTTC
size: once; V: TRBV6-7; D: TRBD2; J: TRBJ2-2; CDR3: CASTRGTSGAYFFTGELFF; DNA: TGTGCCAGCACTAGAGGGACTAGCGGGGCGTACTTTTTCACCGGGGAGCTGTTTTTT
size: .; V: TRBV3-1/TRBV3-2; D: .; J: TRBJ1-2; CDR3: CASSVGQGAYGYTF; DNA: TGTGCCAGCAGCGTCGGGCAGGGCGCCTATGGCTACACCTTC
size: .; V: TRBV30; D: TRBD1; J: TRBJ1-2; CDR3: CAWSGGQGAGYGYTF; DNA: TGTGCCTGGAGCGGTGGACAGGGGGCTGGGTATGGCTACACCTTC
size: .; V: TRBV28; D: .; J: TRBJ2-7; CDR3: CASSLSREVDEQYF; DNA: TGTGCCAGCAGTTTGTCCAGGGAAGTGGACGAGCAGTACTTC
size: .; V: TRBV24-1; D: TRBD1; J: TRBJ1-2; CDR3: CATSHLQGASYGYTF; DNA: TGTGCCACCAGTCACCTACAGGGGGCGAGCTATGGCTACACCTTC
size: .; V: TRBV5-1; D: TRBD1; J: TRBJ1-3; CDR3: CASSLGPDRGRRSGNTIYF; DNA: TGCGCCAGCAGCTTGGGCCCCGACAGGGGGCGACGATCTGGAAACACCATATATTTT
size: .; V: TRBV7-2; D: TRBD1; J: TRBJ1-3; CDR3: CASSSTTGGNTIYF; DNA: TGTGCCAGCAGCTCGACGACAGGGGGAAACACCATATATTTT
size: .; V: TRBV7-6; D: .; J: TRBJ2-1; CDR3: CASRSGHEQFF; DNA: TGTGCCAGCAGAAGCGGGCATGAGCAGTTCTTC
size: .; V: TRBV6-5; D: .; J: TRBJ1-4; CDR3: CASPIRGGGGEKLFF; DNA: TGTGCCAGCCCAATTAGGGGGGGAGGAGGGGAAAAACTGTTTTTT
size: .; V: TRBV7-2; D: TRBD1; J: TRBJ1-2; CDR3: CASSLVGTVYGYTF; DNA: TGTGCCAGCAGCTTAGTAGGGACAGTCTATGGCTACACCTTC
size: .; V: TRBV5-6; D: .; J: TRBJ2-1; CDR3: CASSSRVYEQFF; DNA: TGTGCCAGCAGCTCCAGGGTTTATGAGCAGTTCTTC
size: once; V: TRBV4-2; D: .; J: TRBJ1-4; CDR3: CASSPRGATNEKLFF; DNA: TGTGCCAGCAGCCCCCGCGGAGCAACTAATGAAAAACTGTTTTTT
size: few; V: TRBV7-8; D: TRBD1; J: TRBJ1-1; CDR3: CASSFWTGGARRDTEAFF; DNA: TGTGCCAGCAGCTTTTGGACAGGGGGCGCAAGGAGGGACACTGAAGCTTTCTTT
size: .; V: TRBV12-5; D: .; J: TRBJ1-2; CDR3: CASGTSGGLYGYTF; DNA: TGTGCTAGTGGAACTTCCGGGGGACTCTATGGCTACACCTTC
size: .; V: TRBV6-2/TRBV6-3; D: TRBD1; J: TRBJ1-2; CDR3: CASRPGTGYGYTF; DNA: TGTGCCAGCAGACCTGGGACAGGCTATGGCTACACCTTC
size: .; V: TRBV5-1; D: .; J: TRBJ1-1; CDR3: CASSLVVGGRDTEAFF; DNA: TGCGCCAGCAGCTTGGTGGTAGGGGGTAGGGACACTGAAGCTTTCTTT
size: .; V: TRBV9; D: .; J: TRBJ1-6; CDR3: CASSVDGANSPLHF; DNA: TGTGCCAGCAGCGTAGATGGAGCGAATTCACCCCTCCACTTT
size: few; V: TRBV2; D: .; J: TRBJ1-1; CDR3: CASSEGSFWGRDEAFF; DNA: TGTGCCAGCAGTGAAGGGAGTTTTTGGGGCCGCGATGAAGCTTTCTTT
size: .; V: TRBV30; D: TRBD1; J: TRBJ1-2; CDR3: CAWSLQGSYGYTF; DNA: TGTGCCTGGAGTCTACAGGGGAGTTATGGCTACACCTTC
size: .; V: TRBV5-4; D: TRBD1; J: TRBJ1-6; CDR3: CASSWDRVGNSPLHF; DNA: TGTGCCAGCAGCTGGGACAGGGTGGGGAATTCACCCCTCCACTTT
size: .; V: TRBV29-1; D: TRBD1; J: TRBJ1-2; CDR3: CSVGVDRGDGYTF; DNA: TGCAGCGTCGGGGTGGACAGGGGTGATGGCTACACCTTC
size: .; V: TRBV7-3; D: .; J: TRBJ2-3; CDR3: CASATRGHGTDTQYF; DNA: TGTGCCAGCGCAACGCGGGGGCACGGCACAGATACGCAGTATTTT
size: .; V: TRBV3-1/TRBV3-2; D: TRBD1; J: TRBJ1-5; CDR3: CASSFGQGTQPQHF; DNA: TGTGCCAGCAGTTTTGGACAGGGAACTCAGCCCCAGCATTTT